Below are 28 T cell receptor beta chains sequenced from a single sample in a study of radiotherapy plus CTLA-4 blockade in lung cancer. Only in-frame clones appear in the TCRdb table, and some are missing; sequencing was by immunoSEQ multiplex PCR. The table has more than 90,000 clones, roughly 85% seen once. The sequencing used peripheral blood, collected from a patient treated with radiotherapy plus ipilimumab. These receptors originate from a human donor with non-small cell lung cancer that progressed on radiotherapy plus ipilimumab.

V and J are TRBV9 and TRBJ2-1, with 10 bases identical to TRBD2. This CDR3 is 14 amino acids long. The germline CDR1 and CDR2 sequences are SGDLS and YYNGEE. With V trimmed by 1 base and J by 5 bases, 0 bases remained unmatched. The CDR3 sequence: CASSVLAGDNEQFF. Written as DNA, the CDR3 is TGTGCCAGCAGCGTACTAGCGGGAGACAATGAGCAGTTCTTC.

V is TRBV5-1 and J is TRBJ2-3; unclear D gene. Trimming pared 0 bases from V and 3 bases from J, leaving 8 bases between. Germline V gives CDR1 SGHRS, CDR2 YFSETQ. This CDR3 is built from 14 residues. In nucleotides, the CDR3 is TGCGCCAGCAGCTTGGCAGAGGTAACAGATACGCAGTATTTT. Amino acids: CASSLAEVTDTQYF. Supplemented by reference TRBV5-1 and TRBJ2-3, the full variable domain reads KAGVTQTPRYLIKTRGQQVTLSCSPISGHRSVSWYQQTPGQGLQFLFEYFSETQRNKGNFPGRFSGRQFSNSRSEMNVSTLELGDSALYLCASSLAEVTDTQYFGPGTRLTVL.

J is TRBJ2-1 and V is TRBV12-5; 8 nucleotides align to TRBD2. Germline CDR1 LGHNT, CDR2 FRNRAP. The ends lost 4 bases at V and 6 bases at J; junction bases unmatched: 8. The CDR3 has 15 amino acids. CDR3 amino acids: CASGSLAGRPNEQFF. In DNA form, the CDR3 reads TGTGCTAGTGGTTCCCTAGCGGGCCGCCCCAATGAGCAGTTCTTC.

This chain joins TRBV5-1 and TRBJ1-2; TRBD1 agrees at 8 bases. The V segment lost 5 bases and the J segment 7 bases; nucleotides outside the gene matches: 10. Germline lookup yields CDR1 SGHRS and CDR2 YFSETQ. CDR3 length: 14 amino acids. CDR3: CASRRSRGQGGYTF. CDR3 sequence (DNA): TGCGCCAGCAGAAGGAGCAGGGGGCAGGGTGGCTACACCTTC.

This sequence joins TRBV30 and TRBJ2-2; D is uncertain. CDR3 size: 15 residues. V lost 0 bases, J lost 5 bases, and 13 bases lay in between. Per germline, CDR1 GTSNPN and CDR2 SVGIG (reference sequence). The CDR3 coding sequence is TGTGCCTGGAGTGTACTCACCGGTGGGACCGGGGAGCTGTTTTTT. Amino acid sequence: CAWSVLTGGTGELFF.

The chain is built from TRBV29-1 and TRBJ2-3, with 10 nucleotides matching TRBD1. Germline trimming cut 1 base from V and 3 bases from J; bases unmatched to any gene: 4. CDR1 SQVTM and CDR2 ANQGSEA come from the germline V gene. This CDR3 has 15 amino acids. The CDR3 nucleotides read TGCAGCGTTGAAGGGGGACAGGGGTTGACAGATACGCAGTATTTT. It is translated as CSVEGGQGLTDTQYF.

The gene calls are TRBV6-1 and TRBJ2-7; no clear D gene. Trimming took 4 bases from V and 6 from J, leaving 19 bases between them. The CDR3 contains 15 residues. Germline values: CDR1 MNHNS, CDR2 SASEGT. CDR3 sequence reads: CASSGLTAGTGEQYV. As DNA, the CDR3 is TGTGCCAGCAGTGGGTTAACAGCCGGCACTGGCGAGCAGTACGTC.

V is TRBV15 and J is TRBJ2-5; D is unresolved. With 0 bases removed from V and 4 bases from J, the gap between germline ends came to 9 bases. Germline V gene data show CDR1 as LNHNV and CDR2 as YYDKDF (reference sequence). The CDR3 extends over 14 amino acids. Here the CDR3 reads CATSRDRLGETQYF. The CDR3 nucleotides read TGTGCCACCAGCAGAGATCGTCTAGGAGAGACCCAGTACTTC.

The chain combines TRBV6-1 with TRBJ2-1; the match to TRBD1 covers 9 bases. V shed 8 bases and J 3 bases; nucleotides not matched to a gene: 8. Looked up from germline, CDR1 is MNHNS and CDR2 is SASEGT. This CDR3 region has 15 residues. The CDR3 nucleotides are TGTGCCAGCCGCCCGGGACAGGGCCACTACAATGAGCAGTTCTTC. Encoded protein: CASRPGQGHYNEQFF.

CDR3 loop: CASSHPGQGSTDTQYF. CDR3 coding DNA: TGTGCCAGCAGCCACCCAGGACAGGGATCCACAGATACGCAGTATTTT. V gene TRBV7-2 combines with J gene TRBJ2-3, with 8 bases aligning to TRBD1. V lost 5 bases and J lost 2; bases outside the gene matches: 9. Looked up from germline, CDR1 is SGHTA and CDR2 is FQGNSA. The CDR3 loop spans 16 amino acids.

This sequence joins TRBV30 and TRBJ1-3; D uncertain. Trimming cost V 2 bases and J 0 bases, with 11 bases left between them. This CDR3 region has 15 residues. Germline CDR1 and CDR2: GTSNPN and SVGIG (reference sequence). CDR3 protein: CAWSLDKSSGNTIYF. The CDR3, as DNA: TGTGCCTGGAGTCTAGACAAGAGCTCTGGAAACACCATATATTTT.

The V and J genes are TRBV4-2 and TRBJ2-3; 11 positions agree with TRBD1. The CDR3 consists of 17 residues. Germline assignment: CDR1 LGHNA and CDR2 YNFKEQ. Unmatched junction bases numbered 8, after V lost 0 bases and J lost 6 bases. The CDR3 coding sequence is TGTGCCAGCAGCCAAGATTTGTGGACAGGGGGCATGGATACGCAGTATTTT. This translates into CASSQDLWTGGMDTQYF.

This sequence joins TRBV6-6 and TRBJ1-2, with 9 nucleotides matching TRBD1. The CDR3 has 14 amino acids. Germline CDR1 and CDR2: MNHNY and SVGAGI (reference sequence). V lost 5 bases, J lost 4 bases, and 5 bases stayed unmatched. The CDR3 protein is CASSNKGQGYGYTF. As DNA, the CDR3 is TGTGCCAGCAGTAACAAGGGACAGGGCTATGGCTACACCTTC.

V usage is TRBV6-5 and J usage is TRBJ2-7, with 9 positions matching TRBD1. V was clipped by 0 bases and J by 2 bases; unmatched bases: 2. The CDR3 is 15 amino acids. Germline loops: CDR1 MNHEY, CDR2 SVGAGI. The CDR3 region has the DNA TGTGCCAGCAGTTACTCGGGACAGGGAACCTACGAGCAGTACTTC. Its protein is CASSYSGQGTYEQYF.

This clone was detected only a few times. The gene calls are TRBV10-3 and TRBJ2-7, with 9 bases that match TRBD1. CDR1 and CDR2 from the germline V gene are ENHRY and SYGVKD. The CDR3 loop spans 13 amino acids. The J segment lost 5 bases and the V segment lost 6 bases, leaving 5 bases of the junction unmatched. The CDR3 loop reads CAIRRDRANEQYF. CDR3 nucleotide sequence: TGTGCCATCAGGAGGGACAGGGCGAACGAGCAGTACTTC.

The chain uses TRBV6-1 and TRBJ2-5; no clear D gene. Germline V gene data show CDR1 as MNHNS and CDR2 as SASEGT. The V end was cut by 4 bases, the J end by 8 bases, with 8 bases between. The CDR3 is 11 amino acids. The DNA of the CDR3 is TGTGCCAGCAGTGTTGACACTACCCAGTACTTC. Amino acid sequence: CASSVDTTQYF.

The J gene is TRBJ2-7, the V gene TRBV6-4; TRBD2 matches 8 bases. In germline, CDR1 is MRHNA, CDR2 SNTAGT. CDR3 length: 15 amino acids. Losses at the gene ends were 4 bases for V and 6 bases for J; bases not matched to a gene: 11. DNA for the CDR3: TGTGCCAGCAGTGGGGAAGCGGGAGAAGTCCTCGAGCAGTACTTC. Translation gives CASSGEAGEVLEQYF.

This clone was detected a few times. The chain combines TRBV7-3 with TRBJ2-6; D not resolved. Germline V gives CDR1 SGHTA, CDR2 FQGTGA. The CDR3 sequence is 17 residues long. The germline V and J ends were trimmed by 5 bases and 0 bases, with 14 bases remaining between them. This chain's CDR3 is CASSETVAFSGANVLTF. CDR3 in DNA: TGTGCCAGCAGCGAGACTGTCGCCTTCTCTGGGGCCAACGTCCTGACTTTC.

This chain connects TRBV7-3 to TRBJ2-1; 11 bases are shared with TRBD2. CDR1 is SGHTA and CDR2 is FQGTGA in the germline V gene. J lost 8 bases, V lost 2 bases, and 5 bases had no gene match. This CDR3 is 15 amino acids long. The CDR3 DNA sequence: TGTGCCAGCAGCTTAGCACTAGCGGGAGCCCATGAGCAGTTCTTC. Translating gives CASSLALAGAHEQFF.

The V gene is TRBV10-3, the J gene TRBJ1-2, with TRBD1 as a possible D gene (5 bases). CDR3 length equals 13 residues. Germline loops: CDR1 ENHRY, CDR2 SYGVKD. V lost 2 bases, J lost 7 bases, and 11 bases lay in between. The CDR3 DNA sequence: TGTGCCATCAGTGAGCAAGGGGAGGGTGGCTACACCTTC. Its translation: CAISEQGEGGYTF.

V is TRBV27 and J is TRBJ2-5, with D possibly matching TRBD2 (6 bases). This CDR3 has 14 amino acids. Trimming pared 1 base from V and 3 bases from J, leaving 9 bases between. In germline, CDR1 is MNHEY, CDR2 SMNVEV (reference sequence). The CDR3 DNA follows: TGTGCCAGCAGTTTATTTTCGGGGGAAGAGACCCAGTACTTC. This translates into CASSLFSGEETQYF.

The chain carries TRBV19 and TRBJ2-1, with D possibly matching TRBD1 (5 bases). V lost 2 bases and J lost 5, with 10 bases in between. CDR1 is LNHDA, CDR2 SQIVND, per germline (reference sequence). The CDR3 consists of 14 residues. CDR3 sequence reads: CASSIRQIDNEQFF. The DNA for the CDR3 is TGTGCCAGTAGTATAAGACAGATAGACAATGAGCAGTTCTTC. The whole variable domain, filled in from reference TRBV19 and TRBJ2-1, reads DGGITQSPKYLFRKEGQNVTLSCEQNLNHDAMYWYRQDPGQGLRLIYYSQIVNDFQKGDIAEGYSVSREKKESFPLTVTSAQKNPTAFYLCASSIRQIDNEQFFGPGTRLTVL.

J is TRBJ2-3 and V is TRBV5-6; TRBD1 might be the D (6 bases). Germline V CDR1 and CDR2: SGHDT, YYEEEE. CDR3 size: 13 residues. V shed 4 bases and J shed 2 bases, with 8 bases lying between them. The CDR3 DNA sequence: TGTGCCAGCAGCCGGGACACCACAGATACGCAGTATTTT. Translated: CASSRDTTDTQYF. Complete variable domain (other parts from reference TRBV5-6 and TRBJ2-3): DAGVTQSPTHLIKTRGQQVTLRCSPKSGHDTVSWYQQALGQGPQFIFQYYEEEERQRGNFPDRFSGHQFPNYSSELNVNALLLGDSALYLCASSRDTTDTQYFGPGTRLTVL.

The rearrangement links TRBV5-4 to TRBJ2-7; 7 bases align to TRBD2. Per germline, CDR1 SGHNT and CDR2 YYREEE (reference sequence). CDR3 length: 15 residues. Trimming took 0 bases from V and 0 from J; bases not matched to a gene: 3. CDR3 in amino acids: CASSLGRESSYEQYV. Written as DNA, the CDR3 is TGTGCCAGCAGCTTGGGGCGGGAGAGCTCCTACGAGCAGTACGTC.

This CDR3 is CASRAGTGIEKLFF. The CDR3, as DNA: TGCGCCAGCAGAGCCGGGACAGGGATTGAAAAACTGTTTTTT. The chain employs TRBV5-1 and TRBJ1-4, with TRBD1 matching over 9 bases. The CDR3 length is 14 residues. Looked up from germline, CDR1 is SGHRS and CDR2 is YFSETQ. V was clipped by 5 bases and J by 7 bases; unmatched bases: 6.

The chain recombines TRBV27 with TRBJ2-1; 7 nucleotides line up with TRBD2. With V trimmed by 5 bases and J by 6 bases, 10 bases remained unmatched. CDR1 MNHEY and CDR2 SMNVEV come from the germline V gene (reference sequence). This CDR3 contains 15 residues. The CDR3 loop reads CASSVTSVPPNEQFF. The DNA for the CDR3 is TGTGCCAGCAGTGTAACTAGCGTCCCACCCAATGAGCAGTTCTTC.

J is TRBJ2-7 and V is TRBV28; D may be TRBD1 (5 bases). The V end was cut by 3 bases, the J end by 1 base, with 7 bases between. CDR3 length: 13 amino acids. The germline V gene has CDR1 MDHEN and CDR2 SYDVKM. In DNA, the CDR3 is TGTGCCAGCAGTTTGACAGCTTCCTACGAGCAGTACGTC. Protein sequence: CASSLTASYEQYV.

The chain joins TRBV7-9 to TRBJ2-1; no definite D call. The ends were cut back, 4 bases at V and 10 bases at J, with 8 bases in the middle. This CDR3 has 11 amino acids. Germline assignment: CDR1 SEHNR and CDR2 FQNEAQ (reference sequence). The chain's CDR3 is CASSSPQEQFF. The CDR3 nucleotides read TGTGCCAGCAGCTCTCCACAAGAGCAGTTCTTC.